Included here is one T cell receptor (beta chain) sequence, with context. Its antigen is not known. These data originate in a study of T cell responses to AZD1222 COVID-19 vaccine. Overall study context: Whether given at about 4 or about 12 weeks, second doses were pooled. Notes on the study in general: No day 14 peak samples; only post-peak repertoires were characterized.

The CDR3 sequence is 15 residues long. Trimming removed 5 bases from V and 4 bases from J; junction bases left unmatched: 6. Looked up from germline, CDR1 is MNHEY and CDR2 is SMNVEV (reference sequence). The protocol was immunoSEQ multiplex PCR, while the TCRdb copy is restricted to in-frame clones and leaves out a portion. The table shows around 120,000 clones, with around 90% occurring only once. Sequencing used peripheral blood, obtained on day 0 of AZD1222 vaccination. This sequence joins TRBV27 and TRBJ1-2, with 11 bases matching TRBD1. This sequence originates from an adult in good health. The DNA of the CDR3 is TGTGCCAGCAGTCCCGGGACAGGGGGTAGCTATGGCTACACCTTC. It encodes CASSPGTGGSYGYTF.